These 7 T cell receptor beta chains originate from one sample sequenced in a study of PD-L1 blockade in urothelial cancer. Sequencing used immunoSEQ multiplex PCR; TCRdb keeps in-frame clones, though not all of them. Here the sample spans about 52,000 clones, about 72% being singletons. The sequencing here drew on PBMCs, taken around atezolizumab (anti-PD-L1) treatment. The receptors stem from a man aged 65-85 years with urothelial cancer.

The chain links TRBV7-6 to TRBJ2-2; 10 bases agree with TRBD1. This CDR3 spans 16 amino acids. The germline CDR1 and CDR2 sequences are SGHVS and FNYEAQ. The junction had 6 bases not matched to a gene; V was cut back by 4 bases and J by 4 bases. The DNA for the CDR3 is TGTGCCAGCAGCTCCCGGACAGGGGGTCTCACCGGGGAGCTGTTTTTT. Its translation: CASSSRTGGLTGELFF.

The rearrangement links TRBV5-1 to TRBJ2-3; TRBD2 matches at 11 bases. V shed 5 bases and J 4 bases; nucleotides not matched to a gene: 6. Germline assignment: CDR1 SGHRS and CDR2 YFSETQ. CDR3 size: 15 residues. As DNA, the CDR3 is TGCGCCAGCAGTCTCCTAGCGGGAGGTGCAGATACGCAGTATTTT. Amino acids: CASSLLAGGADTQYF.

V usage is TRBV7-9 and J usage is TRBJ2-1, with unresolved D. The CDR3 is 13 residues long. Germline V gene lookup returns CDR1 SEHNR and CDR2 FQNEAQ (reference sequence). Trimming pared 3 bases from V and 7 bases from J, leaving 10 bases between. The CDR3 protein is CASSFSSENEQFF. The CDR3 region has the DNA TGTGCCAGCAGCTTTTCTAGTGAGAATGAGCAGTTCTTC.

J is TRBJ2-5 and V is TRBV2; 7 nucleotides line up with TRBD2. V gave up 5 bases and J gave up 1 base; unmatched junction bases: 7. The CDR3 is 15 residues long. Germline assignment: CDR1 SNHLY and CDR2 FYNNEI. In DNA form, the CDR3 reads TGTGCCAGCAGTCTAGTACTAGCGCCCCAAGAGACCCAGTACTTC. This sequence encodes CASSLVLAPQETQYF.

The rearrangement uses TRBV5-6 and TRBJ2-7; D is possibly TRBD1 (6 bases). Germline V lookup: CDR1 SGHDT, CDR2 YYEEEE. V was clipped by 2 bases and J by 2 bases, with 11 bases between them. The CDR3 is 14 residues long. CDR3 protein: CASSFGTSTYEQYF. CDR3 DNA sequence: TGTGCCAGCAGCTTTGGGACATCGACCTACGAGCAGTACTTC.

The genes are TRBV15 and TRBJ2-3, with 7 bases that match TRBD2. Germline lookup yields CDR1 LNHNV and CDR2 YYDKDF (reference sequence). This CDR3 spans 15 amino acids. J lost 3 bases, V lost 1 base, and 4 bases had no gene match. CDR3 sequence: CATSRGQAGTDTQYF. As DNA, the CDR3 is TGTGCCACCAGCAGAGGACAAGCGGGAACAGATACGCAGTATTTT.

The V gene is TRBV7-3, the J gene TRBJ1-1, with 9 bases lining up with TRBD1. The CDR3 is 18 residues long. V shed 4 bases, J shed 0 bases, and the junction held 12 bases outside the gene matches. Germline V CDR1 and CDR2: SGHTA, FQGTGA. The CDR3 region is CASSSGQGRGQMNTEAFF. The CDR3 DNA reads TGTGCCAGCAGCTCAGGACAGGGGAGAGGGCAGATGAACACTGAAGCTTTCTTT.